Below are 5 T cell receptor beta chains sequenced from a single sample in a study of blood T cell repertoires in COVID-19. Assay used: immunoSEQ multiplex PCR; TCRdb lists only in-frame clones, some missing. The sample shows approximately 110,000 clones, 70% to 90% of them seen only once. The sequencing input was peripheral blood. The receptors were sampled from a woman aged 55-70 years with acute or convalescent COVID-19.

The V call is TRBV27, the J call TRBJ1-2; TRBD1 might be the D (5 bases). Germline assignment: CDR1 MNHEY and CDR2 SMNVEV (reference sequence). With 8 bases removed from V and 4 bases from J, the gap between germline ends came to 20 bases. This CDR3 comprises 15 residues. CDR3 in amino acids: CASGHLRRPPYGYTF. CDR3 in DNA: TGTGCCAGCGGACACCTGCGCAGGCCGCCCTATGGCTACACCTTC.

The chain is built from TRBV7-2 and TRBJ2-1; possible D gene TRBD2, 5 bases. The CDR3 totals 16 residues. Between the trimmed V and J ends, which lost 5 bases and 8 bases, there was a span of 22 bases. Per germline, CDR1 SGHTA and CDR2 FQGNSA. CDR3 residues: CASSPGSDSPRDEQFF. CDR3 nucleotides: TGTGCCAGCAGCCCAGGTAGCGACTCCCCCCGGGATGAGCAGTTCTTC.

This clone was detected once. The DNA for the CDR3 is TGTGCCAGTAGCCAACATCTTCCAAGTTCACCCCTCCACTTT. Translation gives CASSQHLPSSPLHF. The chain recombines TRBV19 with TRBJ1-6; D unclear. The V gene lost 6 bases and the J gene lost 9 bases, with 15 bases spanning the gap. The CDR3 is 14 amino acids. The germline CDR1 and CDR2 sequences are LNHDA and SQIVND (reference sequence).

The chain carries TRBV29-1 and TRBJ2-1; tentatively, D is TRBD1 (6 bases). V was clipped by 4 bases and J by 6 bases, with 13 bases between them. This CDR3 has 13 amino acids. The germline gives CDR1 SQVTM, CDR2 ANQGSEA. The CDR3 coding sequence is TGCAGCGTTGTTGGCAGGGGAACCAATGAGCAGTTCTTC. This codes for CSVVGRGTNEQFF.

The chain is built from TRBV28 and TRBJ1-5; no clear D. The CDR3 is made up of 16 amino acids. From germline, CDR1 is MDHEN and CDR2 SYDVKM. Trimming took 5 bases from V and 4 from J, leaving 18 bases between them. This CDR3 reads CASSAHEAGGNQPQHF. Written as DNA, the CDR3 is TGTGCCAGCAGTGCCCACGAGGCAGGAGGGAATCAGCCCCAGCATTTT.